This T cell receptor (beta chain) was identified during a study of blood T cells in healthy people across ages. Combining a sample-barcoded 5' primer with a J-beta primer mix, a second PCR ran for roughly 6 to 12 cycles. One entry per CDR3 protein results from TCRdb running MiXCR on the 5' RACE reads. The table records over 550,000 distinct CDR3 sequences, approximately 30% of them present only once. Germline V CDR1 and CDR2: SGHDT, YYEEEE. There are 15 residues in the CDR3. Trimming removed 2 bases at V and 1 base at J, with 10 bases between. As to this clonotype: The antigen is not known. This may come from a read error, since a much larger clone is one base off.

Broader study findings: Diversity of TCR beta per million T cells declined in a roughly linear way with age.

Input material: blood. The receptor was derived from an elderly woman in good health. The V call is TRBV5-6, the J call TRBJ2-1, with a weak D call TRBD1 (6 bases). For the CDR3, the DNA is TGTGCCAGCAGCTTTGGCAGGGGATCCTACAATGAGCAGTTCTTC. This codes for CASSFGRGSYNEQFF. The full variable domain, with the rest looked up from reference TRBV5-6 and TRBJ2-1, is DAGVTQSPTHLIKTRGQQVTLRCSPKSGHDTVSWYQQALGQGPQFIFQYYEEEERQRGNFPDRFSGHQFPNYSSELNVNALLLGDSALYLCASSFGRGSYNEQFFGPGTRLTVL.